Sequencing of this TCR beta chain was carried out in a study of shared clonotypes between healthy human individuals. The study's findings and limits: Naive subsets typically showed greater estimated richness than memory subsets. A small donor pool kept down the genetic and exposure-history diversity that was represented. Naive CD4 clonotypes were shared across several donors at 4% to 5%.

In regard to this clone: As yet, its antigen is unknown.

The CDR3 is made up of 10 amino acids. V was shortened by 7 bases and J by 2 bases, with 3 bases between the two germline ends. The germline V gene encodes CDR1 MNHNS and CDR2 SASEGT. TCRdb keeps only in-frame clones here, not all; method: immunoSEQ multiplex PCR. The sample holds roughly 2 million clones; 85% to 95% are singletons and the top ten take 0.1% to 0.15%. The V gene is TRBV6-1, the J gene TRBJ2-7; no clear D gene. This TCR came from a young man in good health. Material: naive CD4+ T cells sorted from blood. Specified subset: CD45RA+ positively selected. The CDR3 loop reads CASMAYEQYF. The DNA of the CDR3 is TGTGCCAGCATGGCCTACGAGCAGTACTTC.